The next 18 T cell receptor beta chains were all read from a single sample in a study of T-cell memory formation after mild COVID-19. Each CDR3 protein is one row after TCRdb ran MiXCR on the 5' RACE reads. The sample yields a few hundred thousand distinct CDR3 sequences, roughly 24% seen once. The sequencing sample was made of PBMCs or a T cell subset sorted from them (not recorded which). These receptors all come from an adult woman who had mild COVID-19 (a few samples of this study predate the infection). Cell type and time point are not known.

The rearrangement links TRBV2 to TRBJ2-1; 10 bases are a match to TRBD1. The CDR3 totals 15 residues. The J segment lost 3 bases and the V segment lost 5 bases, leaving 4 bases of the junction unmatched. The V gene's germline CDR1 is SNHLY and CDR2 FYNNEI. CDR3 in DNA: TGTGCCAGCAGTTCGGACAGGGGGGTCTACAATGAGCAGTTCTTC. As protein: CASSSDRGVYNEQFF.

V gene TRBV4-1 combines with J gene TRBJ2-7; weak D call: TRBD1 (6 bases). This CDR3 has 14 residues. Germline assignment: CDR1 MGHRA and CDR2 YSYEKL. Trimming took off 4 bases at V and 5 bases at J, with 15 bases between the two ends. In DNA, the CDR3 is TGCGCCAGCAGCCCCGCAGACAGGTGCGACGAGCAGTACTTC. Residues: CASSPADRCDEQYF.

The chain links TRBV12-3 or TRBV12-4 to TRBJ2-7, with D tentatively TRBD1 (6 bases). The CDR3 is made up of 14 amino acids. V was cut by 5 bases and J by 0 bases, with 11 bases left in between. The CDR3 DNA reads TGTGCCAGCAGTCGGGACACCTTCTCCTACGAGCAGTACTTC. Amino acids: CASSRDTFSYEQYF.

V gene TRBV20-1 combines with J gene TRBJ2-2; possibly TRBD1 for D (5 bases). The CDR3 totals 12 residues. V was cut by 8 bases and J by 7 bases, with 14 bases left in between. Germline V gene lookup returns CDR1 DFQATT and CDR2 SNEGSKA (reference sequence). Here the CDR3 reads CSHLGPGGELFF. DNA for the CDR3: TGCAGTCATCTGGGGCCCGGCGGGGAGCTGTTTTTT.

The sample holds a few counts of this clonotype. The chain is built from TRBV29-1 and TRBJ1-5; 8 bases align to TRBD1. The CDR3 totals 14 residues. Trimming at V came to 7 bases and at J to 0 bases, leaving 5 bases not matched to a gene. In germline, CDR1 is SQVTM, CDR2 ANQGSEA. Here the CDR3 reads CSAGTGSSNQPQHF. CDR3 nucleotide sequence: TGCAGCGCCGGGACAGGAAGTAGCAATCAGCCCCAGCATTTT. The whole variable domain, filled in from reference TRBV29-1 and TRBJ1-5, reads SAVISQKPSRDICQRGTSLTIQCQVDSQVTMMFWYRQQPGQSLTLIATANQGSEATYESGFVIDKFPISRPNLTFSTLTVSNMSPEDSSIYLCSAGTGSSNQPQHFGDGTRLSIL.

On this clonotype itself: A much larger clone lies a single base off, so this may be a read error. The genes are TRBV12-3 or TRBV12-4 and TRBJ1-1; D is uncertain. The CDR3 extends over 13 amino acids. Written as DNA, the CDR3 is TGTGCCAACAGTTTAAGGGCCGCGACGGGCGCTTTCTTT. Translated: CANSLRAATGAFF.

This clonotype turned up a few times. V usage is TRBV10-3 and J usage is TRBJ1-1; D call uncertain. Germline loops: CDR1 ENHRY, CDR2 SYGVKD. The CDR3 has 12 residues. V lost 7 bases, J lost 1 base, and 7 bases lay in between. CDR3 residues: CAITPGNTEAFF. In DNA, the CDR3 is TGTGCCATCACCCCCGGGAACACTGAAGCTTTCTTT.

This sequence joins TRBV2 and TRBJ2-7; D gene unclear. The V gene lost 9 bases and the J gene lost 4 bases, with 13 bases spanning the gap. Germline CDR1 is SNHLY and CDR2 is FYNNEI. The CDR3 contains 12 residues. In DNA form, the CDR3 reads TGTGCCAGAATGGTGGGATCTTACGAGCAGTACTTC. This codes for CARMVGSYEQYF.

The V and J genes are TRBV5-1 and TRBJ2-5; D may be TRBD2 (5 bases). CDR1 SGHRS and CDR2 YFSETQ come from the germline V gene. Deletions cut 2 bases from V and 1 base from J, with 12 bases between. The CDR3 totals 15 residues. This CDR3 is CASSLGSGSQETQYF. The CDR3 DNA reads as TGCGCCAGCAGCTTAGGGTCGGGGAGCCAAGAGACCCAGTACTTC.

The table lists this clonotype with a few counts. The CDR3 spells CASSPPEGFKTEAFF. For the CDR3, the DNA is TGTGCCAGCAGCCCCCCCGAGGGGTTTAAGACTGAAGCTTTCTTT. The rearrangement joins TRBV12-3 or TRBV12-4 to TRBJ1-1, with TRBD1 as a possible D gene (5 bases). V lost 6 bases to trimming and J lost 5 bases, with 19 bases between them. This CDR3 region has 15 residues.

The chain has TRBV12-3 or TRBV12-4 and TRBJ2-1; maybe TRBD2 (6 bases). The V end lost 6 bases, the J end lost 7 bases, and 16 bases lay between the germline ends. This CDR3 has 14 amino acids. The CDR3 DNA is TGTGCCAGCAGATCGAAGGGGAGGTGGAATGAGCAGTTCTTC. It specifies CASRSKGRWNEQFF.

The chain carries TRBV5-1 and TRBJ2-5, with no clear D. This CDR3 comprises 13 residues. Trimming cost V 3 bases and J 1 base, with 7 bases left between them. Germline lookup yields CDR1 SGHRS and CDR2 YFSETQ. CDR3 in amino acids: CASSSAPQETQYF. The CDR3 region has the DNA TGCGCCAGCAGCTCGGCCCCCCAAGAGACCCAGTACTTC.

CDR3 bases: TGTGCCAGCAGCGTTGGTAAGCGGGAGGGCCTGAAAGCAGATACGCAGTATTTT. This codes for CASSVGKREGLKADTQYF. This rearrangement joins TRBV9 to TRBJ2-3; 10 positions agree with TRBD2. The length of the CDR3 is 18 residues. Trimming removed 2 bases from V and 4 bases from J; junction bases left unmatched: 13. Germline-derived CDR1 and CDR2 are SGDLS and YYNGEE.

There are a few counts of this clonotype. The J gene is TRBJ2-7, the V gene TRBV28; D not certain. V was clipped by 9 bases and J by 0 bases, with 15 bases between them. Germline-derived CDR1 and CDR2 are MDHEN and SYDVKM. The CDR3 contains 14 residues. CDR3 sequence: CASQTTWSSYEQYF. In DNA, the CDR3 is TGTGCCAGTCAGACGACTTGGAGCTCCTACGAGCAGTACTTC.

This clonotype has only a few counts. The chain combines TRBV4-3 with TRBJ2-1; D ambiguous. This CDR3 contains 16 residues. Germline V gives CDR1 LGHNA, CDR2 YSLEER. V was shortened by 4 bases and J by 1 base, with 14 bases between the two germline ends. The chain's CDR3 is CASSLDGLESYNEQFF. The DNA for the CDR3 is TGCGCCAGCAGCCTCGACGGATTGGAGTCCTACAATGAGCAGTTCTTC.

The rearrangement links TRBV12-3 or TRBV12-4 to TRBJ2-7; TRBD2 aligns across 7 bases. CDR3 length: 15 residues. After removal of 2 bases from V and 4 bases from J, the junction contained 8 bases not matched to a gene. CDR3 in amino acids: CASSLNGGSRYEQYF. DNA for the CDR3: TGTGCCAGCAGTTTAAATGGCGGGAGTAGGTACGAGCAGTACTTC.

The chain employs TRBV6-4 and TRBJ1-2; 8 bases align to TRBD1. Unmatched junction bases numbered 15, after V lost 2 bases and J lost 4 bases. The CDR3 runs to 18 residues. Per the germline V gene, CDR1 is MRHNA and CDR2 is SNTAGT. The CDR3 bases are TGTGCCAGCAGTGACCCAACGAGAGGATGCGGACAGGGCTATGGCTACACCTTC. It specifies CASSDPTRGCGQGYGYTF.

This chain joins TRBV9 and TRBJ2-5, with 10 positions matching TRBD1. V shed 3 bases and J 4 bases; nucleotides not matched to a gene: 9. Per the germline V gene, CDR1 is SGDLS and CDR2 is YYNGEE. CDR3 length: 16 residues. CDR3 bases: TGTGCCAGCAGCGCCGAGCGGACAGGGGGAGGAGAGACCCAGTACTTC. Translation gives CASSAERTGGGETQYF.